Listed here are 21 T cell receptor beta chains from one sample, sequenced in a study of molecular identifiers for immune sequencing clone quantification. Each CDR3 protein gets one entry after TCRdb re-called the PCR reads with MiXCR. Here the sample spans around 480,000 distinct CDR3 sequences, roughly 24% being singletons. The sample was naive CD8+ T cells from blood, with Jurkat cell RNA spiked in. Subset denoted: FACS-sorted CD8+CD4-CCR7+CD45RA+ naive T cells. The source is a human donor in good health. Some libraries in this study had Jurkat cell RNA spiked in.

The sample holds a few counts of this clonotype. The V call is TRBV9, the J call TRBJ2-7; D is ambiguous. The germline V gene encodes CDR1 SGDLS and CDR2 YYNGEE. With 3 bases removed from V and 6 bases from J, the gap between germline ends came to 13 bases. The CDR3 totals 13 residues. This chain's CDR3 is CASSADTGTEQYF. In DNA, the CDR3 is TGTGCCAGCAGCGCAGACACGGGCACCGAGCAGTACTTC.

CDR3 in amino acids: CASGLPSAGGSQETQYF. CDR3 DNA sequence: TGTGCTAGTGGTTTGCCCTCAGCGGGGGGCAGCCAAGAGACCCAGTACTTC. V gene TRBV12-5 combines with J gene TRBJ2-5; TRBD2 matches at 9 bases. This CDR3 region has 17 residues. V trimming: 2 bases; J trimming: 1 base; junction bases outside the gene matches: 8. Germline CDR1 is LGHNT and CDR2 is FRNRAP.

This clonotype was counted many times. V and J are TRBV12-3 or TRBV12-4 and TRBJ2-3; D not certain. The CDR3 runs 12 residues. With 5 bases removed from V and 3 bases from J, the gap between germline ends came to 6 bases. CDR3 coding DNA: TGTGCCAGCAGTGACCAAACAGATACGCAGTATTTT. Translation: CASSDQTDTQYF.

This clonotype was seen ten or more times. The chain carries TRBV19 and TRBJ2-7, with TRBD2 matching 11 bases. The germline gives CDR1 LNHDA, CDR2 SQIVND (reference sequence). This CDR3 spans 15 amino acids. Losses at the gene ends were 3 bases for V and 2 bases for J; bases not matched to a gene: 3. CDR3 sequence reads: CASSIGTSGTYEQYF. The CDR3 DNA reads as TGTGCCAGTAGTATCGGGACTAGCGGTACCTACGAGCAGTACTTC. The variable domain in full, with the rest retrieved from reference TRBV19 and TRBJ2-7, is DGGITQSPKYLFRKEGQNVTLSCEQNLNHDAMYWYRQDPGQGLRLIYYSQIVNDFQKGDIAEGYSVSREKKESFPLTVTSAQKNPTAFYLCASSIGTSGTYEQYFGPGTRLTVT.

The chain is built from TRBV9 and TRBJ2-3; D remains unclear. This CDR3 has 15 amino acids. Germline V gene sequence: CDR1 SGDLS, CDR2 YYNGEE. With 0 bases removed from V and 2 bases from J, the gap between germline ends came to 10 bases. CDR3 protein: CASSVESRSTDTQYF. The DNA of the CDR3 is TGTGCCAGCAGCGTAGAGTCCAGGTCCACAGATACGCAGTATTTT. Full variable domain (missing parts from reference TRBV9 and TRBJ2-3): DSGVTQTPKHLITATGQRVTLRCSPRSGDLSVYWYQQSLDQGLQFLIQYYNGEERAKGNILERFSAQQFPDLHSELNLSSLELGDSALYFCASSVESRSTDTQYFGPGTRLTVL.

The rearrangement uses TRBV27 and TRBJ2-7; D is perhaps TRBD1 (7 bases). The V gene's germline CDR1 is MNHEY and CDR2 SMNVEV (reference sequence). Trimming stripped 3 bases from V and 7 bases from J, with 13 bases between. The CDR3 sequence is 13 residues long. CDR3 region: CASSFAGGKEQYF. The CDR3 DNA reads TGTGCCAGCAGTTTCGCAGGGGGGAAGGAGCAGTACTTC.

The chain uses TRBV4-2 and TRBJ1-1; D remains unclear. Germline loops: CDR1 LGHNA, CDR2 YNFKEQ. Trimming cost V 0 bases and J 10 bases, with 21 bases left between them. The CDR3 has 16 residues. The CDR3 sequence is CASSQDYTSEFVGAFF. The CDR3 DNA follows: TGTGCCAGCAGCCAAGATTATACATCGGAATTTGTGGGAGCTTTCTTT.

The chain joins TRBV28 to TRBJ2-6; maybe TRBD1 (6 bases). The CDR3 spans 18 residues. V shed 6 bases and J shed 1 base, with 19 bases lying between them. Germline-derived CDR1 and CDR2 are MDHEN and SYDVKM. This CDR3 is CASSLGAGDGSGANVLTF. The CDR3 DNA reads TGTGCCAGCAGCCTGGGGGCAGGGGATGGGTCTGGGGCCAACGTCCTGACTTTC.

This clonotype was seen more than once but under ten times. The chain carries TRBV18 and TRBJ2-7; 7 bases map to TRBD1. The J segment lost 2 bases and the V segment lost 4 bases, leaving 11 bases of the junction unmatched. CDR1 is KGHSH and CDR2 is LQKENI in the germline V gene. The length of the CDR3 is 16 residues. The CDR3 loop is CASSLSDRARTYEQYF. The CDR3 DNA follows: TGTGCCAGCTCACTGTCCGACAGGGCGAGAACCTACGAGCAGTACTTC.

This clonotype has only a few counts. CDR3 protein: CASSFDIYTEAFF. The CDR3, as DNA: TGTGCCAGCAGTTTTGATATTTACACTGAAGCTTTCTTT. The rearrangement uses TRBV6-5 and TRBJ1-1; no clear D. Germline assignment: CDR1 MNHEY and CDR2 SVGAGI. The CDR3 has 13 residues. V shed 4 bases and J shed 3 bases, with 9 bases lying between them.

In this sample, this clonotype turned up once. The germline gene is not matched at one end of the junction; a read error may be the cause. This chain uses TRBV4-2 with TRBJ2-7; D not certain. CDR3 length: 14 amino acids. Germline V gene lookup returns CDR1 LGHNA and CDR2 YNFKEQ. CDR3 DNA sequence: TGTGCCCGCAGCCAAGTCGTTAGCTCCTCCGCGCAGTCCTTC. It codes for CARSQVVSSSAQSF.

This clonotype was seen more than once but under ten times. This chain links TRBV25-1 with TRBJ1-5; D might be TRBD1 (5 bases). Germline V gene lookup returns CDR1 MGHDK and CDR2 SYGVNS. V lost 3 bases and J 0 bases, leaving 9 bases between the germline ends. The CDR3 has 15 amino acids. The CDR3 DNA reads TGTGCCAGCAGTGATGCACAGGTTAGCAATCAGCCCCAGCATTTT. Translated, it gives CASSDAQVSNQPQHF.

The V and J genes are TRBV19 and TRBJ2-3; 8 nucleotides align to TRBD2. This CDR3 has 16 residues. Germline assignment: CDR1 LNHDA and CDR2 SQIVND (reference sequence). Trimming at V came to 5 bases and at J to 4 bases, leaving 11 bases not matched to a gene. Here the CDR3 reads CASSWGSGTGPDTQYF. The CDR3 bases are TGTGCCAGTAGTTGGGGTAGCGGGACGGGGCCAGATACGCAGTATTTT.

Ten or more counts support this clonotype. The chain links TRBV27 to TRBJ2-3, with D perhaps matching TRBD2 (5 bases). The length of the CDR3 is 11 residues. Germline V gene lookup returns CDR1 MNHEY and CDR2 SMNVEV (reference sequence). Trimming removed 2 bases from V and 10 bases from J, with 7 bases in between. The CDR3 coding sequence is TGTGCCAGCAGTTTAGGGAGTGCGCAGTATTTT. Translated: CASSLGSAQYF.

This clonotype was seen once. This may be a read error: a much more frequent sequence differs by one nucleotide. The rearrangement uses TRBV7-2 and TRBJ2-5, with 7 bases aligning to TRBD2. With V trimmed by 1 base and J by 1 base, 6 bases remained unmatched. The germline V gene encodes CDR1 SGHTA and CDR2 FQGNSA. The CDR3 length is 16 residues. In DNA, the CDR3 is TGTGCCAGCAGCTTAGGGGGGGGGATAGCCCAAGAGACCCAGTACTTC. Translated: CASSLGGGIAQETQYF.

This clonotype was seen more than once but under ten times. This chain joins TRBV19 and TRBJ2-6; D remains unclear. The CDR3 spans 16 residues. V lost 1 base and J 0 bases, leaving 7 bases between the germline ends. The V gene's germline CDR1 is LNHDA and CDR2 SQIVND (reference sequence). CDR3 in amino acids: CASSIVGSSGANVLTF. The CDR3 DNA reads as TGTGCCAGTAGTATAGTAGGAAGCTCTGGGGCCAACGTCCTGACTTTC.

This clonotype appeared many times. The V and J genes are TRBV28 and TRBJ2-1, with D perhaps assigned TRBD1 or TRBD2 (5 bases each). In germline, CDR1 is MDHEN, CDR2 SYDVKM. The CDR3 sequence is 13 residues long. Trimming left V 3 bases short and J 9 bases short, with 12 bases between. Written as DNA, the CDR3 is TGTGCCAGCAGTTTCTCAACTAGGGGTGAGCAGTTCTTC. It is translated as CASSFSTRGEQFF.

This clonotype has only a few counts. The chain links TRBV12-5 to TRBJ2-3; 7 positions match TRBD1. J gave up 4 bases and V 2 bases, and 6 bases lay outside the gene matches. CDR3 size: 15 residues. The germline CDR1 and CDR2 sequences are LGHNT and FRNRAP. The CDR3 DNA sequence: TGTGCTAGTGGTTTGCCTAGGGGGCGCCCAGATACGCAGTATTTT. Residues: CASGLPRGRPDTQYF.

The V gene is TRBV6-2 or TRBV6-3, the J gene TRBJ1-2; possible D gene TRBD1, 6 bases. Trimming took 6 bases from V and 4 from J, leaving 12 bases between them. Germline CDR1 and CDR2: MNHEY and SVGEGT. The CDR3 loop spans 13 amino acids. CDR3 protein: CASRTTGPYGYTF. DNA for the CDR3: TGTGCCAGCAGAACAACAGGGCCCTATGGCTACACCTTC.

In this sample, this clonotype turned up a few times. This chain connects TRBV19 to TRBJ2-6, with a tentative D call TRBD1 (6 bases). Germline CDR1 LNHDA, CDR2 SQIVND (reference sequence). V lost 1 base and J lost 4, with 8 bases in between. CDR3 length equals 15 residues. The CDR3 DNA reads TGTGCCAGTAGTATAGCCGACAGGGGGGCCAACGTCCTGACTTTC. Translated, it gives CASSIADRGANVLTF.

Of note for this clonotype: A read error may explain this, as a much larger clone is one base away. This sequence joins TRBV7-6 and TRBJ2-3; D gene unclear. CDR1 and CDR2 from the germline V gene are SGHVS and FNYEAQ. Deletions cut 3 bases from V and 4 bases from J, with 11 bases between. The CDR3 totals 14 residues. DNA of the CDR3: TGTGCCAGCAGCTTTTTGGCGAGCGCAGATACGCAGTATTTT. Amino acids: CASSFLASADTQYF.